Below, 26 T cell receptor beta chains from the same sample are listed, as sequenced in a study of T cell responses to AZD1222 COVID-19 vaccine (dated by TCRdb to 2020 to 2023). The time point tag for this specimen amounts to: baseline before first vaccination. The receptor library was made with the immunoSEQ multiplex PCR assay. The clones in this table, taken by TCRdb from immuneACCESS, are in-frame only. Not every clone is retained; where verified, under half of the shortfall comes from an unresolved V gene, and the cause of the rest is unknown. The sample includes some 150,000 clones, with nearly 95% observed a single time. The top ten clonotypes cover about 5.1% of the sample. The sequencing used peripheral blood, collected on day 0 of AZD1222 vaccination. Source of these receptors: an adult in good health.

The rearrangement uses TRBV29-1 and TRBJ1-1; TRBD1 is a possible D gene (5 bases). CDR3 size: 12 residues. Germline V gives CDR1 SQVTM, CDR2 ANQGSEA. Trimming stripped 4 bases from V and 4 bases from J, with 10 bases between. This chain's CDR3 is CSVAQDGTEAFF. CDR3 bases: TGCAGCGTTGCACAGGACGGCACTGAAGCTTTCTTT.

The chain links TRBV30 to TRBJ2-1; TRBD2 matches at 14 bases. The CDR3 runs 14 residues. The ends lost 5 bases at V and 10 bases at J; junction bases unmatched: 7. The germline CDR1 and CDR2 sequences are GTSNPN and SVGIG (reference sequence). The CDR3 here is CAWAAGLAGEEQFF. The CDR3 DNA follows: TGTGCCTGGGCAGCGGGACTAGCGGGAGAGGAGCAGTTCTTC.

The CDR3 nucleotides are TGTGCCAGTAGTATAGATTCTGCTAGCAAAAGCTCCTACAATGAGCAGTTCTTC. It codes for CASSIDSASKSSYNEQFF. The chain links TRBV19 to TRBJ2-1; tentatively, D is TRBD2 (5 bases). V dropped 0 bases and J dropped 0 bases, with 15 bases sitting between them. The CDR3 has 18 amino acids. CDR1 and CDR2 from the germline V gene are LNHDA and SQIVND (reference sequence).

The chain uses TRBV20-1 and TRBJ2-3, with 7 positions matching TRBD1. Germline assignment: CDR1 DFQATT and CDR2 SNEGSKA (reference sequence). The CDR3 sequence is 14 residues long. V was pared by 3 bases and J by 3 bases, with 6 bases of the junction left unmatched. The CDR3 is CSASGQVLTDTQYF. CDR3 sequence (DNA): TGCAGTGCTAGTGGACAGGTCTTAACAGATACGCAGTATTTT.

This chain connects TRBV27 to TRBJ1-5, with TRBD1 matching over 8 bases. The germline V gene encodes CDR1 MNHEY and CDR2 SMNVEV (reference sequence). The CDR3 contains 16 residues. Trimming cost V 3 bases and J 3 bases; bases outside gene matches: 7. The CDR3 loop reads CASSLRAGGFNQPQHF. CDR3 DNA sequence: TGTGCCAGCAGTTTGCGCGCAGGGGGCTTCAATCAGCCCCAGCATTTT.

The chain uses TRBV19 and TRBJ1-5; tentative D call: TRBD1 (6 bases). This CDR3 spans 12 amino acids. The germline V gene has CDR1 LNHDA and CDR2 SQIVND (reference sequence). In DNA, the CDR3 is TGTTCGGCAGGGGATAGCAATCAGCCCCAGCATTTT. It translates to CSAGDSNQPQHF.

The V gene is TRBV27, the J gene TRBJ2-1; TRBD1 matches 10 bases. The J segment lost 12 bases and the V segment lost 2 bases, leaving 7 bases of the junction unmatched. Germline CDR1 reads MNHEY; CDR2 reads SMNVEV (reference sequence). The CDR3 is made up of 14 amino acids. Here the CDR3 reads CASSLNRQGALQFF. CDR3 coding DNA: TGTGCCAGCAGTTTAAATCGACAGGGGGCATTGCAGTTCTTC.

The V gene is TRBV9, the J gene TRBJ2-7; 8 nucleotides line up with TRBD2. This CDR3 region has 15 residues. V lost 0 bases to trimming and J lost 5 bases; unmatched junction nucleotides: 7. From germline, CDR1 is SGDLS and CDR2 YYNGEE. CDR3 nucleotides: TGTGCCAGCAGCGTAGCGGGACTAGTCATCGACGAGCAGTACTTC. Protein sequence: CASSVAGLVIDEQYF.

The rearrangement links TRBV4-2 to TRBJ2-3, with 7 nucleotides matching TRBD2. The germline CDR1 and CDR2 sequences are LGHNA and YNFKEQ. The ends lost 4 bases at V and 1 base at J; junction bases unmatched: 5. The CDR3 covers 15 residues. The CDR3 DNA follows: TGTGCCAGCAGCCGTTCGGGGGGAGGCACAGATACGCAGTATTTT. Its translation: CASSRSGGGTDTQYF.

This chain joins TRBV12-5 and TRBJ1-2, with D perhaps TRBD1 (6 bases). The CDR3 is 14 residues long. With 1 base removed from V and 5 bases from J, the gap between germline ends came to 11 bases. From germline, CDR1 is LGHNT and CDR2 FRNRAP. CDR3 residues: CASGLEGGAYGYTF. The CDR3 region has the DNA TGTGCTAGTGGTTTGGAAGGGGGAGCTTATGGCTACACCTTC.

This clone turned up a few times. The CDR3 loop reads CASSARTASDPTTLNEQFF. In DNA form, the CDR3 reads TGCGCCAGCAGCGCCCGGACAGCTAGCGACCCAACCACTCTCAATGAGCAGTTCTTC. This chain connects TRBV5-1 to TRBJ2-1, with D perhaps matching TRBD1 or TRBD2 (6 bases each). Trimming took 4 bases from V and 6 from J, leaving 29 bases between them. The CDR3 extends over 19 amino acids. Germline values: CDR1 SGHRS, CDR2 YFSETQ.

The chain uses TRBV11-2 and TRBJ1-1; possible D gene TRBD1, 6 bases. CDR3 length: 17 residues. Germline V gene sequence: CDR1 SGHAT, CDR2 FQNNGV. V was cut by 2 bases and J by 0 bases, with 16 bases left in between. CDR3 bases: TGTGCCAGCAGCTTAATTCGCGGACAGTTAATGAACACTGAAGCTTTCTTT. Translated, it gives CASSLIRGQLMNTEAFF.

This rearrangement joins TRBV9 to TRBJ2-5; D uncertain. Germline V CDR1 and CDR2: SGDLS, YYNGEE. The V end lost 4 bases, the J end lost 4 bases, and 11 bases lay between the germline ends. The CDR3 consists of 13 residues. DNA for the CDR3: TGTGCCAGCAGCCGGGCCCACAGAGAGACCCAGTACTTC. Encoded protein: CASSRAHRETQYF.

This chain links TRBV7-2 with TRBJ1-2; D unclear. CDR3 length: 13 residues. V dropped 1 base and J dropped 5 bases, with 8 bases sitting between them. Looked up from germline, CDR1 is SGHTA and CDR2 is FQGNSA. The CDR3 DNA sequence: TGTGCCAGCAGCTTAGGGGTGGGGTATGGCTACACCTTC. It specifies CASSLGVGYGYTF.

This rearrangement joins TRBV9 to TRBJ2-7; D might be TRBD1 (5 bases). V shed 1 base and J shed 5 bases, with 13 bases lying between them. Germline-derived CDR1 and CDR2 are SGDLS and YYNGEE. The CDR3 loop spans 14 amino acids. This CDR3 is CASSVQPTGNEQYF. As DNA, the CDR3 is TGTGCCAGCAGCGTACAACCTACAGGCAACGAGCAGTACTTC.

This rearrangement joins TRBV27 to TRBJ1-4; D remains unclear. This CDR3 has 14 amino acids. The germline V gene has CDR1 MNHEY and CDR2 SMNVEV (reference sequence). Trimming cost V 2 bases and J 7 bases, with 11 bases left between them. CDR3 in DNA: TGTGCCAGCAGTTTAGGGTTGGGCGGTGAAAAACTGTTTTTT. It yields the protein CASSLGLGGEKLFF.

The V and J genes are TRBV21-1 and TRBJ1-6. TRBV21-1 represents a pseudogene. This CDR3 comprises 8 residues. CDR3 amino acids: CASLPLHF. In DNA form, the CDR3 reads TGTGCCAGCTTACCCCTCCACTTT.

The V and J genes are TRBV10-3 and TRBJ2-1; 13 bases are shared with TRBD2. The CDR3 is 15 residues long. The germline V gene encodes CDR1 ENHRY and CDR2 SYGVKD. The junction had 7 bases not matched to a gene; V was cut back by 7 bases and J by 7 bases. CDR3 residues: CAINPGLAGRNEQFF. The CDR3 coding sequence is TGTGCCATCAACCCGGGACTAGCGGGAAGGAATGAGCAGTTCTTC.

The chain recombines TRBV10-3 with TRBJ2-5; 8 bases fit TRBD1. CDR1 ENHRY and CDR2 SYGVKD come from the germline V gene. This CDR3 region has 18 residues. V lost 0 bases and J lost 4; bases outside the gene matches: 13. CDR3 DNA: TGTGCCATCAGTGAGTCTCTCCCAGGACAGGGCGAAGGAGAGACCCAGTACTTC. Protein: CAISESLPGQGEGETQYF.

J is TRBJ1-5 and V is TRBV7-9; D might be TRBD1 (5 bases). V lost 0 bases and J 3 bases, leaving 6 bases between the germline ends. The germline V gene has CDR1 SEHNR and CDR2 FQNEAQ (reference sequence). This CDR3 spans 14 amino acids. CDR3 loop: CASSLAGANQPQHF. CDR3 bases: TGTGCCAGCAGCTTAGCAGGGGCCAATCAGCCCCAGCATTTT.

The chain recombines TRBV28 with TRBJ2-5, with TRBD2 as a possible D gene (6 bases). This CDR3 is 16 amino acids long. Trimming removed 2 bases from V and 4 bases from J, with 17 bases in between. Germline V lookup: CDR1 MDHEN, CDR2 SYDVKM. DNA of the CDR3: TGTGCCAGCAGTTTAGGCGACGGGAGCGTCAGAGAGACCCAGTACTTC. The encoded protein is CASSLGDGSVRETQYF.

This clone was detected once. The genes are TRBV6-6 and TRBJ1-1; no firm D call. Trimming took off 2 bases at V and 3 bases at J, with 10 bases between the two ends. The germline gives CDR1 MNHNY, CDR2 SVGAGI (reference sequence). CDR3 size: 14 residues. CDR3 nucleotide sequence: TGTGCCAGCAGTTACGGGCCGGGAGACACTGAAGCTTTCTTT. Translating gives CASSYGPGDTEAFF.

V gene TRBV12-3 or TRBV12-4 combines with J gene TRBJ1-2; D uncertain. The V gene lost 8 bases and the J gene lost 10 bases, with 20 bases spanning the gap. This CDR3 spans 13 amino acids. CDR3 bases: TGTGCCAGCGGTCTAGATGGGGATGATGACTACACCTTC. As protein: CASGLDGDDDYTF.

This clone was seen just once. The chain uses TRBV25-1 and TRBJ1-1; D is ambiguous. Deletions cut 7 bases from V and 1 base from J, with 10 bases between. The germline V gene has CDR1 MGHDK and CDR2 SYGVNS. The CDR3 sequence is 13 residues long. The CDR3 bases are TGTGCCAGCAAATTGGAGCAGAACACTGAAGCTTTCTTT. Its protein is CASKLEQNTEAFF.

The J gene is TRBJ1-2, the V gene TRBV27, with unresolved D. CDR3 size: 14 residues. Germline V CDR1 and CDR2: MNHEY, SMNVEV (reference sequence). V lost 5 bases to trimming and J lost 0 bases, with 10 bases between them. The CDR3 loop is CASSPPLSNYGYTF. For the CDR3, the DNA is TGTGCCAGCAGTCCCCCTTTATCTAACTATGGCTACACCTTC.

This chain uses TRBV7-8 with TRBJ1-1; D is undetermined. The CDR3 has 12 residues. Trimming removed 1 base from V and 7 bases from J, with 7 bases in between. Germline assignment: CDR1 SGHVS and CDR2 FQNEAQ. The CDR3 coding sequence is TGTGCCAGCAGCTTAGTGGAGGGTGAAGCTTTCTTT. As protein: CASSLVEGEAFF.